The 7 T cell receptor beta chains given below trace back to one sample, sequenced in a study of shared clonotypes between healthy human individuals. Sequencing was performed with immunoSEQ multiplex PCR; in TCRdb, only in-frame clones are kept and a portion is missing. The table lists some 2.4 million clones, 80% to 95% of them singletons, with 0.36% in the top ten. Sequenced sample: naive CD4+ T cells from PBMCs. This sample's subset: CD45RA+ positively selected. Source of these receptors: a man between 18 and 29 years old in good health. Some clones in this sample may be carry-over from other donors' samples.

This clone was recorded a few times. This sequence joins TRBV6-4 and TRBJ1-1, with a possible D match to TRBD1 (5 bases). The CDR3 consists of 13 residues. Germline V gives CDR1 MRHNA, CDR2 SNTAGT. The germline V and J ends were trimmed by 4 bases and 3 bases, with 9 bases remaining between them. CDR3 sequence: CASSGQRDTEAFF. CDR3 nucleotides: TGTGCCAGCAGTGGACAGCGTGACACTGAAGCTTTCTTT.

The chain links TRBV7-9 to TRBJ1-1; no clear D gene. The CDR3 sequence is 15 residues long. Germline CDR1 is SEHNR and CDR2 is FQNEAQ (reference sequence). Trimming left V 1 base short and J 3 bases short, with 12 bases between. CDR3 sequence (DNA): TGTGCCAGCAGCTTAGGTGGCAGCCCAGACACTGAAGCTTTCTTT. Protein product: CASSLGGSPDTEAFF.

This chain links TRBV6-6 with TRBJ2-5, with 7 positions matching TRBD1. The germline V gene encodes CDR1 MNHNY and CDR2 SVGAGI (reference sequence). Trimming at V came to 2 bases and at J to 5 bases, leaving 2 bases not matched to a gene. This CDR3 spans 13 amino acids. The DNA of the CDR3 is TGTGCCAGCAGTTACGCGACAGGGGAGACCCAGTACTTC. Residues: CASSYATGETQYF.

V is TRBV29-1 and J is TRBJ2-2; 7 bases line up with TRBD1. J was trimmed by 0 bases and V by 4 bases; bases with no gene match: 2. Germline lookup yields CDR1 SQVTM and CDR2 ANQGSEA. The CDR3 runs to 14 residues. CDR3 DNA: TGCAGCGTTGTGACAGGGCCGAACACCGGGGAGCTGTTTTTT. This encodes CSVVTGPNTGELFF.

In this sample, this clone turned up once. The CDR3 DNA is TGTGCCAGGGGAGCGGGGGCCTACGAGCAGTACTTC. Residues: CARGAGAYEQYF. The chain links TRBV19 to TRBJ2-7; 8 nucleotides align to TRBD2. V was pared by 9 bases and J by 2 bases, with 3 bases of the junction left unmatched. Germline V CDR1 and CDR2: LNHDA, SQIVND (reference sequence). This CDR3 has 12 amino acids. Based on the CDR3 plus reference TRBV19 and TRBJ2-7, the full variable domain is DGGITQSPKYLFRKEGQNVTLSCEQNLNHDAMYWYRQDPGQGLRLIYYSQIVNDFQKGDIAEGYSVSREKKESFPLTVTSAQKNPTAFYLCARGAGAYEQYFGPGTRLTVT.

This clone came up once. Additional DNA sequences in this sample encode the identical CDR3. The V call is TRBV28, the J call TRBJ2-7; D is unresolved. The germline V gene has CDR1 MDHEN and CDR2 SYDVKM. The CDR3 extends over 12 amino acids. The germline V and J ends were trimmed by 6 bases and 3 bases, with 9 bases remaining between them. Here the CDR3 reads CASSPLGYEQYF. CDR3 sequence (DNA): TGTGCCAGCAGCCCCCTAGGCTACGAGCAGTACTTC.

The CDR3 protein is CASNMGPLGGEQFF. CDR3 sequence (DNA): TGTGCCAGCAACATGGGACCCCTGGGGGGTGAGCAGTTCTTC. The rearrangement uses TRBV6-4 and TRBJ2-1; TRBD2 might be the D (6 bases). The CDR3 extends over 14 amino acids. With 7 bases removed from V and 9 bases from J, the gap between germline ends came to 19 bases. Germline values: CDR1 MRHNA, CDR2 SNTAGT.